This T cell receptor beta chain originates from a study of blood T cell repertoires in COVID-19. Looking at the study overall: Nucleic acid was either cDNA or gDNA, and it came from T cells, B-cell-depleted T cells, or PBMCs.

The repertoire was sequenced with immunoSEQ multiplex PCR; TCRdb's copy has only in-frame clones and lacks some. The sample shows tens of thousands of clones, 70% to 90% of them seen only once. The sample consisted of peripheral blood. The source is a man aged 70-80 years with active COVID-19.

In DNA, the CDR3 is TGTGCCTGGAGAGATGGAGGGTGGTATTCGGACTCCTACGAGCAGTACTTC. As protein: CAWRDGGWYSDSYEQYF. The chain combines TRBV30 with TRBJ2-7, with D possibly TRBD2 on 6 matching bases. CDR3 length equals 17 residues. The V and J ends lost 3 bases and 0 bases respectively, with 21 bases between them. Germline V gene data show CDR1 as GTSNPN and CDR2 as SVGIG (reference sequence).